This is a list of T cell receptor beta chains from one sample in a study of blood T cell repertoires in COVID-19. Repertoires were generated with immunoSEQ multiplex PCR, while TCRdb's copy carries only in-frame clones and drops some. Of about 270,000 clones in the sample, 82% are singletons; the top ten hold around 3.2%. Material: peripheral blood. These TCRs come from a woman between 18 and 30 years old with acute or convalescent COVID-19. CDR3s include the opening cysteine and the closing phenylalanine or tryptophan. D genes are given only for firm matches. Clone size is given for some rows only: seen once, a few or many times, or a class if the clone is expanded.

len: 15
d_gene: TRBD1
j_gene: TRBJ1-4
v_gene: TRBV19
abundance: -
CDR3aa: CASSPGTVTNEKLFF
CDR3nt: TGTGCCAGTAGTCCAGGGACAGTAACTAATGAAAAACTGTTTTTT

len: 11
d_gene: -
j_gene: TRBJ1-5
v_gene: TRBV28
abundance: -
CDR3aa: CASSLNRVLHF
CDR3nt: TGTGCCAGCAGTTTGAACAGGGTCCTGCATTTT

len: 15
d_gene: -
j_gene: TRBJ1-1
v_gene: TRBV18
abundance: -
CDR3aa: CASSPHRFPDTEAFF
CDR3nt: TGTGCCAGCTCACCTCACCGGTTCCCGGACACTGAAGCTTTCTTT

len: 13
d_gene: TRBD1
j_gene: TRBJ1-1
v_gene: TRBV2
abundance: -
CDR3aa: CAIPTGRNTEAFF
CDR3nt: TGTGCCATTCCGACAGGGCGGAACACTGAAGCTTTCTTT

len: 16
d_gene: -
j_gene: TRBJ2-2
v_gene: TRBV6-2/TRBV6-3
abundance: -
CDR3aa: CASSYVAIANTGELFF
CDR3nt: TGTGCCAGCAGTTACGTAGCCATCGCGAACACCGGGGAGCTGTTTTTT

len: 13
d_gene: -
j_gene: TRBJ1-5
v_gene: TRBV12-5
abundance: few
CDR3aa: CASGSSNNQPQHF
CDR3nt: TGTGCTAGTGGTTCATCAAACAATCAGCCCCAGCATTTT

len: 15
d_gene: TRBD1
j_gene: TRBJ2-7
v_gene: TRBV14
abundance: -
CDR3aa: CASSTRDRDPYEQYF
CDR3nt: TGTGCCAGCAGCACGCGGGACAGGGACCCCTACGAGCAGTACTTC

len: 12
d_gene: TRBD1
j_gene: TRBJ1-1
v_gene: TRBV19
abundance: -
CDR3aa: CASRGTNTEAFF
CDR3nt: TGTGCCAGCAGGGGGACCAACACTGAAGCTTTCTTT

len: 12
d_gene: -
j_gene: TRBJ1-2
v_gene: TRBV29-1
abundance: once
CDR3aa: CSVEEGGGGYTF
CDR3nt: TGCAGCGTTGAAGAAGGGGGGGGTGGCTACACCTTC

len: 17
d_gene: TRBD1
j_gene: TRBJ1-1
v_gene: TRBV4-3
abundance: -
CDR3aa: CASSQGGRQGQNTEAFF
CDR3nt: TGCGCCAGCAGCCAAGGAGGTCGACAGGGCCAGAACACTGAAGCTTTCTTT

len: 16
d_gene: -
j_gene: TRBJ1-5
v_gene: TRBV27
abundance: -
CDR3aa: CASSLSFGFSNQPQHF
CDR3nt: TGTGCCAGCAGTTTATCTTTCGGGTTTAGCAATCAGCCCCAGCATTTT

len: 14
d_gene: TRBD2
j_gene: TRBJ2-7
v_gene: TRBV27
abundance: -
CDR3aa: CASSNSGSVDEQYF
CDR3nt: TGTGCCAGCAGTAATAGCGGGAGCGTCGACGAGCAGTACTTC

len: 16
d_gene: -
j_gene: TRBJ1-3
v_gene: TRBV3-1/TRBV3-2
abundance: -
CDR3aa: CASSQDRVFSGNTIYF
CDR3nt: TGTGCCAGCAGCCAAGACCGGGTCTTCTCTGGAAACACCATATATTTT

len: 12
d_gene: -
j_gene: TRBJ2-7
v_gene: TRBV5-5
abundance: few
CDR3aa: CASSPPFGEQYF
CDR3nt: TGTGCCAGCAGCCCTCCCTTCGGCGAGCAGTACTTC

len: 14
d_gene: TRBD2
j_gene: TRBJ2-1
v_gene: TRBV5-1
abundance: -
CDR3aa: CASSSSGSHNEQFF
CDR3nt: TGCGCCAGCAGCAGCAGCGGGAGCCACAATGAGCAGTTCTTC

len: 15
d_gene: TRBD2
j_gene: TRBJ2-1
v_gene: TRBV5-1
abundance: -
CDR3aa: CASSLTSGRANEQFF
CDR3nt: TGCGCCAGCAGCTTGACTAGCGGGAGGGCTAATGAGCAGTTCTTC